This T cell receptor beta chain was sequenced for a study of blood T cells in healthy people across ages. Study-level results: Age showed a roughly linear inverse relationship with TCR beta diversity per million T cells.

The CDR3 has 14 amino acids. V lost 3 bases to trimming and J lost 6 bases, with 12 bases between them. Germline V gene sequence: CDR1 SNHLY, CDR2 FYNNEI. Through a sample-barcoded 5' primer and a J-beta primer mix, a second PCR was run for roughly 7 to 11 cycles. TCRdb called the 5' RACE reads again in MiXCR, with one record for every CDR3 protein. The sample has hundreds of thousands of distinct CDR3 sequences, 29% seen once. This clonotype has only a few counts. Its specificity is unknown. The sequence derives from an elderly woman in good health. The chain carries TRBV2 and TRBJ1-5, with D tentatively TRBD1 (6 bases). The sequencing input was blood. CDR3 DNA sequence: TGTGCCAGCAGTGATCGGGGGCTTGGTCAGCCCCAGCATTTT. Residues: CASSDRGLGQPQHF.